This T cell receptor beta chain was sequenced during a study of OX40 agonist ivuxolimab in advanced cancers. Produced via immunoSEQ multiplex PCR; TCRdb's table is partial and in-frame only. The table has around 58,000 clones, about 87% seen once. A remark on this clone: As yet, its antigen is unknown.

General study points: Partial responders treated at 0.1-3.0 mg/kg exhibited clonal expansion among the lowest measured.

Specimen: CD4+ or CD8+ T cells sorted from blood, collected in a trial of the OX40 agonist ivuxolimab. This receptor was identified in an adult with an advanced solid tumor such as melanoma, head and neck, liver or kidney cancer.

This CDR3 reads CATQGMNTEAFF. The CDR3 DNA follows: TGTGCCACCCAGGGCATGAACACTGAAGCTTTCTTT. The chain has TRBV7-9 and TRBJ1-1, with D perhaps TRBD1 (5 bases). The CDR3 has 12 residues. V lost 10 bases and J 0 bases, leaving 9 bases between the germline ends. Germline V gene lookup returns CDR1 SEHNR and CDR2 FQNEAQ (reference sequence).